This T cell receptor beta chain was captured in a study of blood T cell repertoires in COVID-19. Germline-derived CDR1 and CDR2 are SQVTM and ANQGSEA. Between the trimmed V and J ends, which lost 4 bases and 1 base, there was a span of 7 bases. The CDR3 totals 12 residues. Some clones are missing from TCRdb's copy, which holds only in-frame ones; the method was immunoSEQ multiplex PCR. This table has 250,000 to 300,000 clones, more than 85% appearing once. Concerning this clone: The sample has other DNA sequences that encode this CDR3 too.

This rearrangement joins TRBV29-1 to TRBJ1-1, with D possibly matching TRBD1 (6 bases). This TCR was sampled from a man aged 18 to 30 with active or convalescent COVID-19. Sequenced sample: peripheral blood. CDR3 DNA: TGCAGCGTTGGGGGGCAGAACACTGAAGCTTTCTTT. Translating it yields CSVGGQNTEAFF.